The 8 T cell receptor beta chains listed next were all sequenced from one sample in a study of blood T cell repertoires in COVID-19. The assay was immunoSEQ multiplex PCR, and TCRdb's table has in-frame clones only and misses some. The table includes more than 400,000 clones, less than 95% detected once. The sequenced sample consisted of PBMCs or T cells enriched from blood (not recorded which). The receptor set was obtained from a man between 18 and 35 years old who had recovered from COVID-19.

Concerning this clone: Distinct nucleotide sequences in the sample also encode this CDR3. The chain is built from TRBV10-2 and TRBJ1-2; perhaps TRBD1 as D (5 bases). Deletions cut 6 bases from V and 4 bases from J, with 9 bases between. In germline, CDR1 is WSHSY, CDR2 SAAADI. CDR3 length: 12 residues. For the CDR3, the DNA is TGCGCCAGCAGGACCGACAGCTATGGCTACACCTTC. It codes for CASRTDSYGYTF.

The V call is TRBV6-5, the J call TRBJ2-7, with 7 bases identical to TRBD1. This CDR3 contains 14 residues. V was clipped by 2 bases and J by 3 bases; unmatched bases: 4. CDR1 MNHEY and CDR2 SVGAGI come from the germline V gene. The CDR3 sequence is CASSYGTEIYEQYF. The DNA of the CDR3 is TGTGCCAGCAGTTACGGGACAGAGATCTACGAGCAGTACTTC.

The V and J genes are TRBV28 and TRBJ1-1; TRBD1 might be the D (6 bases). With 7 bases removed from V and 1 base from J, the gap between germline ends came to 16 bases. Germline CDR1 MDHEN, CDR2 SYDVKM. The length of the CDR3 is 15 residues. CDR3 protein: CASIPGAGRNTEAFF. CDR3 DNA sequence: TGTGCCAGCATACCAGGGGCTGGAAGGAACACTGAAGCTTTCTTT.

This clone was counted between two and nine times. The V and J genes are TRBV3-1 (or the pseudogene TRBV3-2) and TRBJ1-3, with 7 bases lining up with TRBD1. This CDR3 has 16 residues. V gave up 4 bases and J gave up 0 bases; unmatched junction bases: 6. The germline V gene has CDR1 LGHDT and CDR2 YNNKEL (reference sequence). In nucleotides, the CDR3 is TGTGCCAGCAGCCCTTGGGACAGCGCCTCTGGAAACACCATATATTTT. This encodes CASSPWDSASGNTIYF.

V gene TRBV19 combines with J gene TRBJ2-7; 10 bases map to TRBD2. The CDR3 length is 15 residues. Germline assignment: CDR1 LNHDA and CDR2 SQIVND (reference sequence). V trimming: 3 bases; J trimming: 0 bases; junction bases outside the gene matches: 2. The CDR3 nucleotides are TGTGCCAGTAGTATCGGGACTAGCGCCTCCTACGAGCAGTACTTC. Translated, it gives CASSIGTSASYEQYF.

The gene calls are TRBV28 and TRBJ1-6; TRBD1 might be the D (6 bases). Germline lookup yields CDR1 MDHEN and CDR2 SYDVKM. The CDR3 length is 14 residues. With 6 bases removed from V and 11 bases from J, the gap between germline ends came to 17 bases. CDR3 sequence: CASRPGWGLTPLHF. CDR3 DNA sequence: TGTGCCAGCAGGCCGGGGTGGGGGCTAACACCCCTCCACTTT. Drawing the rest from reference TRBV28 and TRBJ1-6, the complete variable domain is DVKVTQSSRYLVKRTGEKVFLECVQDMDHENMFWYRQDPGLGLRLIYFSYDVKMKEKGDIPEGYSVSREKKERFSLILESASTNQTSMYLCASRPGWGLTPLHFGNGTRLTVT.

For the CDR3, the DNA is TGTGCCAGCAGCCCGACGGGGGTTCGAGAGGGCTACACCTTC. Protein sequence: CASSPTGVREGYTF. The V gene is TRBV11-2, the J gene TRBJ1-2, with D possibly TRBD1 on 5 matching bases. Germline assignment: CDR1 SGHAT and CDR2 FQNNGV. V lost 5 bases and J 8 bases, leaving 18 bases between the germline ends. This CDR3 is built from 14 residues.

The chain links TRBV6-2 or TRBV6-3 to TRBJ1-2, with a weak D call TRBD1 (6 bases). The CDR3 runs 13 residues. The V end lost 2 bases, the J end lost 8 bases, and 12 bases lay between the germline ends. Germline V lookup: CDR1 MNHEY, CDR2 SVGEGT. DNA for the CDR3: TGTGCCAGCAGTTACGGGACAAATCACGGCTACACCTTC. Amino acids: CASSYGTNHGYTF.